One sample yielded the 17 T cell receptor beta chains listed below, sequenced in a study of technical replicates of blood from a handful of donors. Clones were read by immunoSEQ multiplex PCR, and TCRdb kept only the in-frame ones, dropping some. Among about 83,000 clones listed, 92% were seen once. Sequencing was done on a sample of T cells isolated from PBMCs. All receptors come from a human donor in good health.

V gene TRBV6-1 combines with J gene TRBJ2-7, with 7 bases matching TRBD2. The germline V gene has CDR1 MNHNS and CDR2 SASEGT. The CDR3 spans 12 residues. Trimming took 7 bases from V and 3 from J; bases not matched to a gene: 3. This CDR3 is CASIRDYYEQYF. The CDR3 coding sequence is TGTGCCAGCATAAGGGACTACTACGAGCAGTACTTC.

The chain uses TRBV10-3 and TRBJ1-2, with 11 bases identical to TRBD1. Per germline, CDR1 ENHRY and CDR2 SYGVKD. This CDR3 comprises 14 residues. With V trimmed by 5 bases and J by 7 bases, 6 bases remained unmatched. CDR3 DNA sequence: TGTGCCATCAGTTACGGACAGGGGGCGGGTGGCTACACCTTC. Its translation is CAISYGQGAGGYTF.

The rearrangement uses TRBV2 and TRBJ2-3; 11 bases agree with TRBD2. The trim removed 10 bases at V and 2 bases at J, leaving 11 bases unmatched. CDR3 length: 16 residues. The germline V gene has CDR1 SNHLY and CDR2 FYNNEI. The CDR3, as DNA: TGTGCCACCTCTTTAGCGGGAGGGAGAAACACAGATACGCAGTATTTT. Translated: CATSLAGGRNTDTQYF.

The chain couples TRBV11-1 to TRBJ2-1, with D possibly TRBD1 on 5 matching bases. The CDR3 spans 12 residues. Looked up from germline, CDR1 is SGHAT and CDR2 is FQDESV (reference sequence). Trimming pared 5 bases from V and 12 bases from J, leaving 14 bases between. CDR3 region: CASSPTGPLQFF. CDR3 nucleotide sequence: TGTGCCAGCAGCCCCACAGGACCGCTGCAGTTCTTC.

V gene TRBV5-1 combines with J gene TRBJ2-2; 10 bases map to TRBD1. V lost 0 bases, J lost 6 bases, and 2 bases stayed unmatched. The CDR3 length is 15 residues. Looked up from germline, CDR1 is SGHRS and CDR2 is YFSETQ. The CDR3 DNA reads TGCGCCAGCAGCTTGGGAGGGACAGGGGCCGGGGAGCTGTTTTTT. Residues: CASSLGGTGAGELFF.

The rearrangement uses TRBV9 and TRBJ2-6, with 7 nucleotides matching TRBD1. The germline V gene has CDR1 SGDLS and CDR2 YYNGEE. Germline trimming cut 5 bases from V and 0 bases from J; bases unmatched to any gene: 20. The CDR3 is 21 amino acids. CDR3 nucleotides: TGTGCCAGCAGTTTAGGGACAGAATCATCCTCGGGGCGCTCTGGGGCCAACGTCCTGACTTTC. Translating it yields CASSLGTESSSGRSGANVLTF.

J is TRBJ2-2 and V is TRBV28; TRBD2 matches at 7 bases. V shed 4 bases and J 4 bases; nucleotides not matched to a gene: 0. CDR1 and CDR2 from the germline V gene are MDHEN and SYDVKM. The CDR3 is 13 amino acids. In nucleotides, the CDR3 is TGTGCCAGCAGTTCGGGGGGCACCGGGGAGCTGTTTTTT. This codes for CASSSGGTGELFF.

The table lists this clone with a count of one. The gene calls are TRBV29-1 and TRBJ2-7, with 12 bases aligning to TRBD1. Germline CDR1 SQVTM, CDR2 ANQGSEA. The V gene end was trimmed by 6 bases and the J gene end by 3 bases; junction bases not matched to a gene: 6. This CDR3 spans 14 amino acids. Here the CDR3 DNA reads TGCAGCGTCGGGACAGGGGGCGGCCTCTACGAGCAGTACTTC. It codes for CSVGTGGGLYEQYF.

The chain combines TRBV6-6 with TRBJ1-2; D not certain. The CDR3 is 13 amino acids. Germline lookup yields CDR1 MNHNY and CDR2 SVGAGI (reference sequence). Trimming removed 7 bases from V and 8 bases from J, with 17 bases in between. CDR3 DNA sequence: TGTGCCAGCACCTCTCCCGAGAGGATGGGCTACACCTTC. Amino acids: CASTSPERMGYTF.

The gene calls are TRBV27 and TRBJ2-5; D is unclear. The CDR3 totals 15 residues. V lost 3 bases and J lost 2, with 13 bases in between. Germline-derived CDR1 and CDR2 are MNHEY and SMNVEV (reference sequence). CDR3 sequence: CASSFVGAVQETQYF. Written as DNA, the CDR3 is TGTGCCAGCAGTTTTGTAGGAGCCGTTCAAGAGACCCAGTACTTC.

The chain combines TRBV21-1 with TRBJ2-7; the DNA was not compared with TRBD2, the D call given in the table. TRBV21-1 is a pseudogene locus. CDR3 length: 15 residues. CDR3 in amino acids: CASSNPGLFSYEQYF. DNA for the CDR3: TGTGCCAGCAGCAACCCCGGACTTTTTTCCTACGAGCAGTACTTC.

J is TRBJ2-2 and V is TRBV6-1; possible D gene TRBD2, 5 bases. Germline V gene data show CDR1 as MNHNS and CDR2 as SASEGT. V was cut by 6 bases and J by 0 bases, with 11 bases left in between. This CDR3 region has 15 residues. The CDR3 nucleotides are TGTGCCAGCAGATCTAGCTCGACGAACACCGGGGAGCTGTTTTTT. This sequence encodes CASRSSSTNTGELFF.

The chain joins TRBV5-3 to TRBJ1-2; D unresolved. TRBV5-3 is an ORF, with its function uncertain. The CDR3 contains 14 residues. V shed 5 bases and J shed 3 bases, with 14 bases lying between them. CDR3 in amino acids: CARRFVEGDYGYTF. Here the CDR3 DNA reads TGTGCCAGAAGGTTTGTAGAGGGTGACTATGGCTACACCTTC.

The chain joins TRBV2 to TRBJ1-2, with D hard to call. Germline V gives CDR1 SNHLY, CDR2 FYNNEI. The CDR3 extends over 13 amino acids. The V and J ends lost 9 bases and 2 bases respectively, with 13 bases between them. The CDR3 sequence: CARRVASNYGYTF. The CDR3, as DNA: TGTGCCAGACGGGTGGCCTCAAACTATGGCTACACCTTC.

The V gene is TRBV6-1, the J gene TRBJ2-2, with 12 bases matching TRBD2. CDR1 is MNHNS and CDR2 is SASEGT in the germline V gene. The CDR3 sequence is 20 residues long. Germline trimming cut 0 bases from V and 0 bases from J; bases unmatched to any gene: 8. CDR3 coding DNA: TGTGCCAGCAGTGAAGCGAGCGAGACTAGCGGGGGTACGAACACCGGGGAGCTGTTTTTT. Protein sequence: CASSEASETSGGTNTGELFF.

The chain carries TRBV11-2 and TRBJ2-1, with 11 bases that match TRBD2. V was pared by 8 bases and J by 5 bases, with 8 bases of the junction left unmatched. From germline, CDR1 is SGHAT and CDR2 FQNNGV. This CDR3 contains 15 residues. The CDR3 DNA reads as TGTGCCAGCGTCCTACTAGCGGGAGTCCACAATGAGCAGTTCTTC. It translates to CASVLLAGVHNEQFF. The full variable domain, in which reference TRBV11-2 and TRBJ2-1 provide the parts outside the CDR3, is EAGVAQSPRYKIIEKRQSVAFWCNPISGHATLYWYQQILGQGPKLLIQFQNNGVVDDSQLPKDRFSAERLKGVDSTLKIQPAKLEDSAVYLCASVLLAGVHNEQFFGPGTRLTVL.

The chain has TRBV7-6 and TRBJ2-5, with D possibly being TRBD2 (6 bases). Trimming pared 1 base from V and 12 bases from J, leaving 15 bases between. This CDR3 is 13 amino acids long. The germline V gene has CDR1 SGHVS and CDR2 FNYEAQ. The CDR3 DNA is TGTGCCAGCAGCTTAGAAGTTTCGGGGGAAGAGTACTTC. Protein product: CASSLEVSGEEYF. The variable domain in full, with the rest retrieved from reference TRBV7-6 and TRBJ2-5, is GAGVSQSPRYKVTKRGQDVALRCDPISGHVSLYWYRQALGQGPEFLTYFNYEAQQDKSGLPNDRFSAERPEGSISTLTIQRTEQRDSAMYRCASSLEVSGEEYFGPGTRLLVL.